The clone carrying this T cell receptor beta chain was detected ten times or more. Antigen specificity is unknown. The CDR3 is made up of 15 amino acids. V shed 2 bases, J shed 5 bases, and the junction held 8 bases outside the gene matches. In germline, CDR1 is DFQATT, CDR2 SNEGSKA (reference sequence). This sample was included in a study of neurological immune-mediated disorders. Findings and limits, study-wide: None of the CDR3 amino acid sequences of expanded clones recurred across subjects, suggesting private repertoires in all groups.

cDNA was made by 5'RACE with 10-nucleotide random UMIs. TCRdb reprocessed the 5' RACE reads via MiXCR and lists one record per CDR3 protein. The profile shows tens of thousands of distinct CDR3 sequences, about 9.3% of them singletons. The origin of this receptor is a man in his 70s with HTLV-1-associated myelopathy (HAM/TSP). Material for sequencing was PBMCs. V and J are TRBV20-1 and TRBJ2-1; 8 nucleotides agree with TRBD2. CDR3 in amino acids: CSARPSGSDNNEQFF. As DNA, the CDR3 is TGCAGTGCTAGACCCAGCGGGAGCGACAACAATGAGCAGTTCTTC.